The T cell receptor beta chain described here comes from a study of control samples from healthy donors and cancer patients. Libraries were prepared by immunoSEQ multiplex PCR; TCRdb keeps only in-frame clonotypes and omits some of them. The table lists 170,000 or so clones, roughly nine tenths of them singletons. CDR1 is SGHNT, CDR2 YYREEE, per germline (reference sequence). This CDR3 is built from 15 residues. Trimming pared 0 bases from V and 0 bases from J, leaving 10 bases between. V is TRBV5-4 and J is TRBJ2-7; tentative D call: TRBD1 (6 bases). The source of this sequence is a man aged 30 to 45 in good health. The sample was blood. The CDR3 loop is CASSLVGAVSYEQYF. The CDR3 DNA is TGTGCCAGCAGCTTGGTGGGGGCAGTCTCCTACGAGCAGTACTTC.